These T cell receptor beta chains were read from a single sample in a study of T cells expressing NK-cell markers. TCRdb re-called the 5' RACE reads; one entry per CDR3 protein, DNA not given. Its listing shows around 380,000 distinct CDR3 sequences. Material: blood T cells: a sorted CD56 or NKG2C T cell subset, CD4+ or CD8+ T cells, or bulk PBMC T cells (not recorded which). These receptors all come from a woman between 45 and 65 years old in good health. The CDR3 runs from the conserved cysteine through the conserved F or W.

v_gene	j_gene	CDR3aa
TRBV12-3/TRBV12-4	TRBJ1-3	CASRTDSTNTIYF
TRBV24-1	TRBJ2-7	CATSDLGGGIHEQYF
TRBV20-1	TRBJ2-1	CSANLLGGPKDEQFF
TRBV12-3/TRBV12-4	TRBJ2-1	CASSWGGMEFF
TRBV3-1	TRBJ1-4	CASSPGQGKLFF
TRBV12-3/TRBV12-4	TRBJ1-1	CASRVGQNTEAFF
TRBV20-1	TRBJ2-3	CSASVFSREAVTDTQYF
TRBV12-3/TRBV12-4	TRBJ2-2	CASSLRDRGHTGELFF
TRBV4-2	TRBJ1-5	CASSQGVGQNNQPQHF
TRBV29-1	TRBJ2-5	CSVERWGGETQYF
TRBV5-1	TRBJ2-1	CASSKPGGTSAFNEQFF
TRBV20-1	TRBJ2-1	CSAIPDFSYNEQFF
TRBV7-9	TRBJ1-5	CASSLEGGTGINQPQHF
TRBV7-9	TRBJ1-1	CASSFSLGNTEAFF
TRBV5-1	TRBJ1-1	CASSLEIGDFQAFF
TRBV6-5	TRBJ2-1	CASSSKRGLAYNEQFF
TRBV12-3/TRBV12-4	TRBJ2-7	CASSPGQYYEQYF
TRBV7-3	TRBJ1-1	CASSEGGWGRAFF
TRBV6-2/TRBV6-3	TRBJ2-7	CAVTFPGTSGSSYGREQYF
TRBV7-9	TRBJ2-7	CASSPRLTSGHYEQYF
TRBV4-1	TRBJ2-3	CASSQLPARDTQYF
TRBV12-3/TRBV12-4	TRBJ2-1	CASLQGIAVYNEQFF
TRBV14	TRBJ2-3	CASSHGTSGIDTQYF
TRBV7-9	TRBJ2-7	CASSNTINYEQYF
TRBV20-1	TRBJ2-3	CSATSAREGPDTQYF
TRBV24-1	TRBJ2-1	CATSDLTGYEFF
TRBV12-3/TRBV12-4	TRBJ2-7	CASSLRSASSYEQYF
TRBV5-1	TRBJ2-7	CASSLDARVSDEQYF
TRBV12-3/TRBV12-4	TRBJ1-5	CASTRGDNSNQPQHF
TRBV5-1	TRBJ1-1	CASSQDPGTEAFF
TRBV7-9	TRBJ2-5	CASSLLTRGKETQYF
TRBV29-1	TRBJ2-1	CSVAWTDEQFF
TRBV5-1	TRBJ2-5	CASSLSGGSGETQYF
TRBV6-5	TRBJ1-2	CASSPTGGRNGYTF
TRBV18	TRBJ2-3	CASSRGQEILDTQYF